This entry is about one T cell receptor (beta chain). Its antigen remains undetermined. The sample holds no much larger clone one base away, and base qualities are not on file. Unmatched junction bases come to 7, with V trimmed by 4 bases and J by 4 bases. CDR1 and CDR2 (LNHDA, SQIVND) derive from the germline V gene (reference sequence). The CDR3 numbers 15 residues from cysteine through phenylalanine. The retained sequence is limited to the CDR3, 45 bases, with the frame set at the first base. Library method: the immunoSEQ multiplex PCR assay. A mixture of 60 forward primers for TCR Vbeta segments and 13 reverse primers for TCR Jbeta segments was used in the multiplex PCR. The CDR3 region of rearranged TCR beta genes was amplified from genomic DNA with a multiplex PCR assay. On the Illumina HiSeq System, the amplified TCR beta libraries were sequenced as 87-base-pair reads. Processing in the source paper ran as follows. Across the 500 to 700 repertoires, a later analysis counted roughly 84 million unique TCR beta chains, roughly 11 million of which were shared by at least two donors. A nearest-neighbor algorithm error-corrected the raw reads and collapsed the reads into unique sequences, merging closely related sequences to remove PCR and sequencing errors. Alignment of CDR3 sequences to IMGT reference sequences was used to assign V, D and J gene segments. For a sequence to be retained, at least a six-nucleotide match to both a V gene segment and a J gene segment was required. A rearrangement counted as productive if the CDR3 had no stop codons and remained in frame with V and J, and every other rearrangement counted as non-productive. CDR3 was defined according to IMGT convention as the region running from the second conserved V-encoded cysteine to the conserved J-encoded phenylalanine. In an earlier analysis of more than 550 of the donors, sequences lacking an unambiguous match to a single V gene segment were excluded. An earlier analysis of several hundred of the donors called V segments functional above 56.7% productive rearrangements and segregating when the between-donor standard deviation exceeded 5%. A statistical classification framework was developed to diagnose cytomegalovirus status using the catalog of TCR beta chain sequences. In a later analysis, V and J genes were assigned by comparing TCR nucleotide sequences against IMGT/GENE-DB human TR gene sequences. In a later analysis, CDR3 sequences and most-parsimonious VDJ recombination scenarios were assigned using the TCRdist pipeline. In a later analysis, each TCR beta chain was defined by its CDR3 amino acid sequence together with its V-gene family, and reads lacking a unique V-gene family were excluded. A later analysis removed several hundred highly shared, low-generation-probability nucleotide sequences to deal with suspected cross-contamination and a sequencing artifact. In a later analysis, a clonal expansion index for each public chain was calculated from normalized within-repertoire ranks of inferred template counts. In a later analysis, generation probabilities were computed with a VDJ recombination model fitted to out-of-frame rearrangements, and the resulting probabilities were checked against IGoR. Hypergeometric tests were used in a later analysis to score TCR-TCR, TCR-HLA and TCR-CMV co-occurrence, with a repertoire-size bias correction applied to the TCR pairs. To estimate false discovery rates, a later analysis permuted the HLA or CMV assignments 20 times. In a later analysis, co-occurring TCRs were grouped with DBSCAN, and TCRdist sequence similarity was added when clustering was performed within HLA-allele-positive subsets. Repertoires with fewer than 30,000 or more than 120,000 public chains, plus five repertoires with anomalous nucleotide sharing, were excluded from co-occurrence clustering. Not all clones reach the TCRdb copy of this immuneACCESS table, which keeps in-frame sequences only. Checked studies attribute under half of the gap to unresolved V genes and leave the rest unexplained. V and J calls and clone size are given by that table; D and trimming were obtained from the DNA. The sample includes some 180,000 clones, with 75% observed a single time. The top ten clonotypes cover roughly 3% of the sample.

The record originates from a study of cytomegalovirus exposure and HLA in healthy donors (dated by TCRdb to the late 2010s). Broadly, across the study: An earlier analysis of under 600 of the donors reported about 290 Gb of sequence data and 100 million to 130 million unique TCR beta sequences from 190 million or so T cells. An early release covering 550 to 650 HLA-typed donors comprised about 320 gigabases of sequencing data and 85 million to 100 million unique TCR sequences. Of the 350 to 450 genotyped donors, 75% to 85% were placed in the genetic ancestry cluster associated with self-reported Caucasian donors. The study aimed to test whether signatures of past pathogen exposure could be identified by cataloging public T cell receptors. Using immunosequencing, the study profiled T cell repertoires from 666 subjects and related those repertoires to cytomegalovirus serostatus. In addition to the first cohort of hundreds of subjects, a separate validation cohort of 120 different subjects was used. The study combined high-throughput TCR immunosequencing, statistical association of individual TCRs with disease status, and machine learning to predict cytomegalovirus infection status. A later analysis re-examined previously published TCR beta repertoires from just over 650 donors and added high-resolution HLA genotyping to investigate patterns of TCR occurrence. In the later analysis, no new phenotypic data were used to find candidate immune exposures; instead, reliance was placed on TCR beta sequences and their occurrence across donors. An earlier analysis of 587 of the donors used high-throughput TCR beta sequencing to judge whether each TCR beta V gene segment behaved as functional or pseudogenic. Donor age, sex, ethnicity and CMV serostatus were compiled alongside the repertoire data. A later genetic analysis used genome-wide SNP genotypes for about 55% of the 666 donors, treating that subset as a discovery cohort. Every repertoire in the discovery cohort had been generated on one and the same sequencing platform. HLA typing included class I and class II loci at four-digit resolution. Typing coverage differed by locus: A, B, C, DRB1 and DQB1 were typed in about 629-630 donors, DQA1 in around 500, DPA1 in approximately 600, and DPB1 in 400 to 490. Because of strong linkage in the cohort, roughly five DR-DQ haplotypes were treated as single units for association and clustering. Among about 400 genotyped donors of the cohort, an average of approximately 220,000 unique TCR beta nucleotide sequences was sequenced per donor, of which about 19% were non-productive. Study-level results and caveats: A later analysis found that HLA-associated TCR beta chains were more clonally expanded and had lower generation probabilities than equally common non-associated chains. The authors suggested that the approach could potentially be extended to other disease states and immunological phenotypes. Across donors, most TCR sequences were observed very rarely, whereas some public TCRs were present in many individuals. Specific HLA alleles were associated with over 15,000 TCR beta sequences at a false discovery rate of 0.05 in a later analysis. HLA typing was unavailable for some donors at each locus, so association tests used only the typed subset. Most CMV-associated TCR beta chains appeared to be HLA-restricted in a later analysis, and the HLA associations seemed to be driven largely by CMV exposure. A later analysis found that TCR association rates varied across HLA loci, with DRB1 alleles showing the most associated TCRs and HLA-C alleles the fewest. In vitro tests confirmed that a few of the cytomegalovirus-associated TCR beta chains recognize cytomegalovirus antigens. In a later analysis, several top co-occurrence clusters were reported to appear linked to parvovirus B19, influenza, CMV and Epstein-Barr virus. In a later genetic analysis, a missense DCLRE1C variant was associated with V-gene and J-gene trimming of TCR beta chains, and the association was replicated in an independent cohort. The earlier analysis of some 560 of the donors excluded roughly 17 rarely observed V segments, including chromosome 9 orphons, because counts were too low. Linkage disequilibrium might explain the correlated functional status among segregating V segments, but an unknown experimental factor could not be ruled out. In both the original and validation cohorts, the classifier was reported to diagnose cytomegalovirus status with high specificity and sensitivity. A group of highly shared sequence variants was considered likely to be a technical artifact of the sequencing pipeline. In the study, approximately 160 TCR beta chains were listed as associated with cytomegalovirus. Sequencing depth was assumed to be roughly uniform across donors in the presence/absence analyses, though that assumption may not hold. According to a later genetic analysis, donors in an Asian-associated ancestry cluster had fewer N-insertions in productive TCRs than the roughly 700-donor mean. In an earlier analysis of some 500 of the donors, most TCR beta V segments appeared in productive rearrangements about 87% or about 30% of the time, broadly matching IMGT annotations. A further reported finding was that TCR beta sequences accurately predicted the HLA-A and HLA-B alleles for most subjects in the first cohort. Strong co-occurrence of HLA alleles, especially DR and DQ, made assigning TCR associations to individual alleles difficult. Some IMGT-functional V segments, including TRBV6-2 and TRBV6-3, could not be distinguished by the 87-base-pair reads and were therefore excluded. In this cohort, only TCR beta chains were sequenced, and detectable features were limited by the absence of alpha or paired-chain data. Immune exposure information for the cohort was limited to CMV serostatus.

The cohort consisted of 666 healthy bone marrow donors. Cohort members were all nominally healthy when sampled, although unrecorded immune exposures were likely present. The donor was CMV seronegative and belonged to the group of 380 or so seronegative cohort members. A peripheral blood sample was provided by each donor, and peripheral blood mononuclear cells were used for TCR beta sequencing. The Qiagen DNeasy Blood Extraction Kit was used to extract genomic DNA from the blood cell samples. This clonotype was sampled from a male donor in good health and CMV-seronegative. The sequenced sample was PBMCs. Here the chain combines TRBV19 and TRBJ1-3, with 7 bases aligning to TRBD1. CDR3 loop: CASSTGTELGNTIYF. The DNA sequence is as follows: TGTGCCAGTAGTACCGGGACAGAGCTCGGAAACACCATATATTTT.